The 6 T cell receptor beta chains below all came from one sample that was sequenced in a study of monozygotic twins with inflammatory bowel disease. TCRdb reanalyzed the 5' RACE reads, giving one entry per CDR3 protein sequence and no DNA. The data show 200,000 to 250,000 distinct CDR3 sequences, and the top ten clones hold 7.5% to 8%. Specimen: blood. All receptors derive from a human donor with ulcerative colitis or Crohn's disease, or a healthy co-twin of an affected twin (not recorded which).

The chain employs TRBV28 and TRBJ2-1; TCRdb's D call of TRBD2 is untestable without DNA. Germline CDR1 is MDHEN and CDR2 is SYDVKM. The CDR3 spans 14 residues. This CDR3 reads CASLAGGTVNEQFF.

The chain uses TRBV12-3 or TRBV12-4 and TRBJ2-7; no DNA is available, so the TRBD1 call from TCRdb remains unchecked. This CDR3 region has 15 residues. CDR3 amino acids: CASSLGTGSIYEQYF.

This CDR3 reads CSAQSQGSGGYTF. This chain joins TRBV20-1 and TRBJ1-2. This CDR3 is 13 amino acids long. Germline assignment: CDR1 DFQATT and CDR2 SNEGSKA (reference sequence).

V and J are TRBV28 and TRBJ2-5; TCRdb outputs TRBD2, but without DNA this stays unchecked. The CDR3 contains 15 residues. Germline CDR1 reads MDHEN; CDR2 reads SYDVKM. The chain's CDR3 is CASSLSVAGKETQYF.

The chain carries TRBV20-1 and TRBJ2-3; the TRBD1 assignment by TCRdb is unverifiable without DNA. Germline V gene lookup returns CDR1 DFQATT and CDR2 SNEGSKA (reference sequence). The CDR3 runs 16 residues. CDR3 region: CSATAFGAGFTDTQYF.

V is TRBV5-1 and J is TRBJ2-3; TCRdb selects TRBD2, and the lack of DNA leaves this call unchecked. This CDR3 comprises 15 residues. Per the germline V gene, CDR1 is SGHRS and CDR2 is YFSETQ. The CDR3 reads CASSLGLAGVDTQYF.